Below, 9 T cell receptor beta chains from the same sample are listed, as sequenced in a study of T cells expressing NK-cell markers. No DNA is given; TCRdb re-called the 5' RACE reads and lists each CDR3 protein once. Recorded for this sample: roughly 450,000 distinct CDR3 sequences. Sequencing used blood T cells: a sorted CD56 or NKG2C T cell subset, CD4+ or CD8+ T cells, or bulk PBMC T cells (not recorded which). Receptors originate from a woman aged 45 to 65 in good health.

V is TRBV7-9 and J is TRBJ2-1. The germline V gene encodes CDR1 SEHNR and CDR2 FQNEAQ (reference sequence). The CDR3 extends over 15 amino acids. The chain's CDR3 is CASSLVLSGVDEQFF.

The CDR3 loop reads CASTRLARGETQYF. This sequence joins TRBV5-1 and TRBJ2-5; TCRdb's D call of TRBD2 is untestable without DNA. The CDR3 runs to 14 residues. Germline V gene sequence: CDR1 SGHRS, CDR2 YFSETQ.

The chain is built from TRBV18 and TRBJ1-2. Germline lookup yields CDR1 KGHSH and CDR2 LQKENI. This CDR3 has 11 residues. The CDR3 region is CASSLQDGYTF.

This chain's CDR3 is CASTSRGTMNTEAFF. The chain combines TRBV3-1 with TRBJ1-1. Germline values: CDR1 LGHDT, CDR2 YNNKEL (reference sequence). This CDR3 has 15 residues.

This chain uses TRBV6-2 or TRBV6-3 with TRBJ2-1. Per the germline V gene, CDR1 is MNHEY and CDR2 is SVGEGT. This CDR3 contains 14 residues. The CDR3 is CASSYSPITFEQFF.

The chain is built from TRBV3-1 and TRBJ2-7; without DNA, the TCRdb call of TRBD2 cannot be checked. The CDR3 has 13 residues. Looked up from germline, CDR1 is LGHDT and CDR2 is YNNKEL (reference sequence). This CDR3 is CASTSGLLSEQYF.

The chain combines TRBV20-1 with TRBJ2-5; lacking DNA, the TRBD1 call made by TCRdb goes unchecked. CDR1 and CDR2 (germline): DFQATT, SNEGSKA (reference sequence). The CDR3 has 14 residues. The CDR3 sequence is CSAGGTGGRETQYF.

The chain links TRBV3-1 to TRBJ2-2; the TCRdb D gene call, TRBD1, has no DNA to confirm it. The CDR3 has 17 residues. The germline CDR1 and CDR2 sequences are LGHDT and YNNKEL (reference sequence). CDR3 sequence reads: CASSELARTGGGGELFF.

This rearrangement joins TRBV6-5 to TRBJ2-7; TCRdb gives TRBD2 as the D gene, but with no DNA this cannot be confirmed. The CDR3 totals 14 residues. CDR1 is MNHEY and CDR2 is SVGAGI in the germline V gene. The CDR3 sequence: CASRTTSGPYEQYF.